This T cell receptor beta chain was recorded in a study of metastatic and nonmetastatic thyroid tumors. Overall study: From malignant and benign thyroid patients, repertoires in blood and in tumor or nodule tissue were compared.

No patient had received any treatment before thyroid surgery. This clone has only a few counts. This CDR3 has 13 residues. Trimming stripped 5 bases from V and 3 bases from J, with 11 bases between. The germline V gene encodes CDR1 SGHTA and CDR2 FQGNSA. With MiXCR, TCRdb reprocessed the PCR reads. The sample lists some 7,000 clones; about a third were seen once. The receptor's source is a female donor with papillary thyroid cancer or a benign thyroid nodule (not recorded which). Some clones in this sample may be carry-over from other donors' samples. The chain recombines TRBV7-2 with TRBJ2-7; D gene uncertain. Source material: adjacent normal tissue. CDR3 region: CASSDQEFYEQYF. In DNA form, the CDR3 reads TGTGCCAGCAGCGACCAGGAATTCTACGAGCAGTACTTC. Full variable domain (rest looked up from reference TRBV7-2 and TRBJ2-7): GAGVSQSPSNKVTEKGKDVELRCDPISGHTALYWYRQSLGQGLEFLIYFQGNSAPDKSGLPSDRFSAERTGGSVSTLTIQRTQQEDSAVYLCASSDQEFYEQYFGPGTRLTVT.